The sequence of this T cell receptor (beta chain) was determined in a study of blood T cells in healthy people across ages (dated by TCRdb to 2013 to 2016). For the study in its entirety: Template switching captured roughly one uniquely barcoded TCR beta cDNA molecule per two T cells in model experiments. Using deep sequencing normalized with unique cDNA molecular identifiers, the study measured how TCR beta repertoire diversity changes with age. The donors were split into four age groups: young (average around 16 years), middle-aged (roughly 39), aged (roughly 60) and long-lived (over 80). Donors of different ages were randomly distributed across sequencing lanes to avoid experimental bias. For two donors (one aged 18 to 29 and one aged 80 or older), the study analyzed two additional independent replicas of 1 million unique cDNA reads from the same blood draw.

Donors were a few dozen systemically healthy Caucasian individuals from Russia aged roughly 6 to 100 years. Ten milliliters of peripheral blood were drawn from each donor into EDTA-treated Vacutainer tubes. PBMCs were isolated by Ficoll-Paque density-gradient centrifugation, with at least 6 million obtained per sample. Total RNA was extracted from PBMCs with Trizol reagent, with at least 6 micrograms obtained per sample. The percentages of naive CD45RAhigh/CD27high T cells were determined by flow cytometry on a PBMC aliquot from every donor. Library prep was done by 5' RACE. A second PCR of roughly 6 to 11 cycles was run with a J-beta primer mix and a sample-barcoded 5' primer. Each TCR beta cDNA molecule received a unique molecular identifier from a template-switch 5' adaptor carrying 12 random nucleotides. Each sample yielded at least 3 million CDR3-containing paired-end reads. First-strand cDNA synthesis was performed from all RNA using the Mint cDNA synthesis kit, with priming by a TRBC-specific oligonucleotide. Following uracil-DNA glycosylase treatment, all cDNA underwent a first 18-cycle PCR with the universal primers M1SS and BC2_uni_R. As for how the authors treated the data: Each sample was normalized by randomly selecting 1 million high-quality reads, each carrying a distinct molecular identifier. Reads sharing molecular identifiers were discarded rather than binned into consensus sequences. MiTCR, with a Q25 quality threshold and the strictest error-elimination algorithm, was used for CDR3 identification, clonotype clustering and error correction. A nonparametric unseen species model using Euler transformation provided a lower-bound estimate of total TCR beta diversity. TCRdb reworked the public reads: Q25 trimming with fastp, MiXCR clone assembly, productive beta chains retained. Rows merge per CDR3 protein into single entries with the most common DNA and genes. TCRdb, rather than the study authors, made the V and J calls. Within this sample are 1.8 million or so distinct CDR3 sequences, with more than 35% of them counted one time only. The ten largest clones represent roughly 24% of the sample.

This clonotype was seen only a few times. No cognate antigen has been identified for it. It has no much larger one-base neighbor in the sample; base qualities were not kept. The CDR3 starts with the cysteine, ends with the phenylalanine, and has 15 residues. Solely the CDR3 DNA is kept, with 45 bases framed from the first base. Via the germline V gene, CDR1 is SGHTA and CDR2 FQGNSA. Relative to germline, V is missing 1 base and J is missing 9 bases, with 4 bases of the junction outside any gene match. Study-level results and caveats: Because profiling used bulk unsorted PBMCs, naive and antigen-experienced compartments could not be compared conclusively. Estimates of total diversity from one million sequenced T cells were regarded as lower bounds and underestimates. Observed TCR beta diversity per million T cells fell roughly linearly with age, and a significant reduction was already apparent by age around 36. The CMV infection status of donors was not known, potentially confounding age-related changes in expanded clonotypes. Compared with the aged group, the long-lived group had more naive CD4+ T cells, fewer expanded clones and increased TCR diversity, suggesting age selection. Observed TCR beta diversity correlated strongly with the percentage of naive T cells measured by flow cytometry.

The sequencing input was blood. The clonotype comes from a human donor in good health. The V gene is TRBV7-2 and the J gene is TRBJ2-1; a stretch of 12 junction bases matches TRBD2. The sequenced DNA is TGTGCCAGCAGCTTAGACCTAGCGGGGGGGCCTGAGCAGTTCTTC. Its translation reads: CASSLDLAGGPEQFF.